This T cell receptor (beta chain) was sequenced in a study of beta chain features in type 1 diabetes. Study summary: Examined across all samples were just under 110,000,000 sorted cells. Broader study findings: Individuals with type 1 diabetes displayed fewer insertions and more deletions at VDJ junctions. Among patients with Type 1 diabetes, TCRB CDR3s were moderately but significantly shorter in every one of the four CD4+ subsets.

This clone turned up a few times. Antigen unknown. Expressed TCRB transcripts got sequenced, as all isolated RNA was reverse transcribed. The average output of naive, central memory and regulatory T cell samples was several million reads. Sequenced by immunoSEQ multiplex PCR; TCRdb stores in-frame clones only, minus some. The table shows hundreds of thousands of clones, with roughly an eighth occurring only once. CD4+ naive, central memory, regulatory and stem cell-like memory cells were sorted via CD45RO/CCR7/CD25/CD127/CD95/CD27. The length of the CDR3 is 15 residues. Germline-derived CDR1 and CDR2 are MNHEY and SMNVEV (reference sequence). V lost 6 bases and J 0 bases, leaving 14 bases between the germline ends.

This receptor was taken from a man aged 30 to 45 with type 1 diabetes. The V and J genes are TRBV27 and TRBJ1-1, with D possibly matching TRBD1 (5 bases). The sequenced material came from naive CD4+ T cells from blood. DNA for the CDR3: TGTGCCAGCAGCCCAGGGTATCCAATGAACACTGAAGCTTTCTTT. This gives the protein CASSPGYPMNTEAFF.